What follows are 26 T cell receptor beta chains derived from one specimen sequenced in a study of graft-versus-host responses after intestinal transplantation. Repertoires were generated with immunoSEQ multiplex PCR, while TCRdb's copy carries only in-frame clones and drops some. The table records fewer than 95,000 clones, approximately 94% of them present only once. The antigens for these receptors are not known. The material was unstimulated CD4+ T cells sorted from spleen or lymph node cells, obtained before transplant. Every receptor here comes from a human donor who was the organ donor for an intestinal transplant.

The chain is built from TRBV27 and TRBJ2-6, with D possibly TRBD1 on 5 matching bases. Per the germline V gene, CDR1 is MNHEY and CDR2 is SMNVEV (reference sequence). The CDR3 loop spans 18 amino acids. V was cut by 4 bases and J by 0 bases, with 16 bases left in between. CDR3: CASSSRTPYGSGANVLTF. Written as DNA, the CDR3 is TGTGCCAGCAGTTCAAGGACACCCTATGGCTCTGGGGCCAACGTCCTGACTTTC.

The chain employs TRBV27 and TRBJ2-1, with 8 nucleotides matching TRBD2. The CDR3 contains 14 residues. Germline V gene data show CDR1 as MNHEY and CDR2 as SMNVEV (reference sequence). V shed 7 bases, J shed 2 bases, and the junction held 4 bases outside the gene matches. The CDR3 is CASTRSGAYNEQFF. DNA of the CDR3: TGTGCCAGCACTCGTAGCGGGGCCTACAATGAGCAGTTCTTC.

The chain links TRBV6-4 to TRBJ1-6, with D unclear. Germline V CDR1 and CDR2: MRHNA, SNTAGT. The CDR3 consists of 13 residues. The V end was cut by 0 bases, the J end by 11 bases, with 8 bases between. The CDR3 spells CASSDSGSAPLHF. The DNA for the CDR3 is TGTGCCAGCAGTGACTCGGGATCGGCACCCCTCCACTTT.

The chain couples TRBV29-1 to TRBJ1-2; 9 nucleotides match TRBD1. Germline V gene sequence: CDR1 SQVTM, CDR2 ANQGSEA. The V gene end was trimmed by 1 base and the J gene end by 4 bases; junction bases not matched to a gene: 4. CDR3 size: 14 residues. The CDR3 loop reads CSVEAVTGGYGYTF. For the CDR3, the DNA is TGCAGCGTTGAAGCCGTGACAGGGGGCTATGGCTACACCTTC.

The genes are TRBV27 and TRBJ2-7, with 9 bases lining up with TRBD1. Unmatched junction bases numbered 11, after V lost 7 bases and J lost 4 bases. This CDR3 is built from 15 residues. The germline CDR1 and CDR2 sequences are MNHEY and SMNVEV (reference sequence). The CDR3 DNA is TGTGCCAGCACCCAGGGACAGGGTAGCGGGTACGAGCAGTACTTC. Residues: CASTQGQGSGYEQYF.

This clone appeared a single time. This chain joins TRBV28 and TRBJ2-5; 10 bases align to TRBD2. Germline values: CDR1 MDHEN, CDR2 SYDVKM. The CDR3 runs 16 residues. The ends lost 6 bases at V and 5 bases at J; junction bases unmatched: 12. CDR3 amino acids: CASSNSAGGLSETQYF. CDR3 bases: TGTGCCAGCAGCAACTCAGCGGGGGGGCTTTCGGAGACCCAGTACTTC.

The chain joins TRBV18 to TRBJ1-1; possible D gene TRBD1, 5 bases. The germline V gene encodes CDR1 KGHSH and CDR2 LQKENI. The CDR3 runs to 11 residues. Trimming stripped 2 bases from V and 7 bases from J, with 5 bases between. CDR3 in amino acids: CASSPTGEAFF. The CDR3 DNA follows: TGTGCCAGCTCACCAACAGGTGAAGCTTTCTTT.

CDR3 sequence: CSVERQSQKLFF. CDR3 DNA sequence: TGCAGCGTAGAGAGACAGAGCCAAAAACTGTTTTTT. The chain links TRBV29-1 to TRBJ1-4; possibly TRBD1 for D (5 bases). CDR3 length equals 12 residues. In germline, CDR1 is SQVTM, CDR2 ANQGSEA. The V end was cut by 6 bases, the J end by 9 bases, with 14 bases between.

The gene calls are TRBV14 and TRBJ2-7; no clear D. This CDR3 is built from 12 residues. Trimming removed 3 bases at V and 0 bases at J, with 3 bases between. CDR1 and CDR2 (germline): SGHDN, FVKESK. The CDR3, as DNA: TGTGCCAGCAGCCAGCACTCCTACGAGCAGTACTTC. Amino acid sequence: CASSQHSYEQYF.

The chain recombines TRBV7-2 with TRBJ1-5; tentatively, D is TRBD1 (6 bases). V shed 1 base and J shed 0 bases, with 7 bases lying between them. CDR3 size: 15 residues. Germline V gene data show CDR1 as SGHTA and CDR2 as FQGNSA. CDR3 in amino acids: CASSLEGHSNQPQHF. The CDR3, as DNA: TGTGCCAGCAGCTTAGAGGGACATAGCAATCAGCCCCAGCATTTT.

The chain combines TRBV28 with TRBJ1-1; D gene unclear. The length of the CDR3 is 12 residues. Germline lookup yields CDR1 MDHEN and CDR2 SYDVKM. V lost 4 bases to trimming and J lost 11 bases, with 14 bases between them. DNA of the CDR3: TGTGCCAGCAGTTCAGGACCGGACGGTGCTTTCTTT. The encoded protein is CASSSGPDGAFF.

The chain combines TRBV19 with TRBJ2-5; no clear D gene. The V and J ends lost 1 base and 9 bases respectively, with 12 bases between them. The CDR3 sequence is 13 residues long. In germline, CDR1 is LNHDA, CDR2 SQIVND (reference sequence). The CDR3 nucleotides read TGTGCCAGTAGTATAGCAATTTTTGGACCCCAGTACTTC. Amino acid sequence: CASSIAIFGPQYF.

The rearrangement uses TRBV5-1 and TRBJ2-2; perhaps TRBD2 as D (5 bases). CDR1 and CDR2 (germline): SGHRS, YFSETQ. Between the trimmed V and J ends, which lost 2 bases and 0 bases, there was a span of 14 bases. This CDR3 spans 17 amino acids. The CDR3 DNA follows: TGCGCCAGCAGCTTAAGAGGGTTCGGGCCGAACACCGGGGAGCTGTTTTTT. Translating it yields CASSLRGFGPNTGELFF.

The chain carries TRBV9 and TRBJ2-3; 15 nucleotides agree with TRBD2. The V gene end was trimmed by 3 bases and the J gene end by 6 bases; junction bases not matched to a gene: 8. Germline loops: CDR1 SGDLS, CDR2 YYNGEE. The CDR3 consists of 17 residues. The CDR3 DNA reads TGTGCCAGCAGCGCACAGGGACTAGCGGGGGGAAAGGATACGCAGTATTTT. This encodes CASSAQGLAGGKDTQYF.

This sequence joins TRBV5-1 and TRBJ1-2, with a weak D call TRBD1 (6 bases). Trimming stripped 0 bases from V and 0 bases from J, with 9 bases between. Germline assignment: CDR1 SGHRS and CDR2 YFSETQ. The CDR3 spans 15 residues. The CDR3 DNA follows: TGCGCCAGCAGCTTGGTGACAGGCACTAACTATGGCTACACCTTC. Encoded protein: CASSLVTGTNYGYTF. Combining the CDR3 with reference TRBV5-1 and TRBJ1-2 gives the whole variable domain KAGVTQTPRYLIKTRGQQVTLSCSPISGHRSVSWYQQTPGQGLQFLFEYFSETQRNKGNFPGRFSGRQFSNSRSEMNVSTLELGDSALYLCASSLVTGTNYGYTFGSGTRLTVV.

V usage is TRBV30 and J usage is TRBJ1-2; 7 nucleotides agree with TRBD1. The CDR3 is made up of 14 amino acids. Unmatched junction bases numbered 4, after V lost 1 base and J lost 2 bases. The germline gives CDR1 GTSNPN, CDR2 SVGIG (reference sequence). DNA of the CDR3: TGTGCCTGGAGTGGGACAGGAGGAAACTATGGCTACACCTTC. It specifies CAWSGTGGNYGYTF. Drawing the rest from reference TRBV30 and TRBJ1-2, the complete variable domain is SQTIHQWPATLVQPVGSPLSLECTVEGTSNPNLYWYRQAAGRGLQLLFYSVGIGQISSEVPQNLSASRPQDRQFILSSKKLLLSDSGFYLCAWSGTGGNYGYTFGSGTRLTVV.

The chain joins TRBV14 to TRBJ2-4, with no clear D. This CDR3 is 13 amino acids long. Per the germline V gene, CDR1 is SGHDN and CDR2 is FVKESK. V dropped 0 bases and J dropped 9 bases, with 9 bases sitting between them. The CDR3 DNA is TGTGCCAGCAGCCAAGATAAGATAAGCATTCAGTACTTC. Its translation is CASSQDKISIQYF.

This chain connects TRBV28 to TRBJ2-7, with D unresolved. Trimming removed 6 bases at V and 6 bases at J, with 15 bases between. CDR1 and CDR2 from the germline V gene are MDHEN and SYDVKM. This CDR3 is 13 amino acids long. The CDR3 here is CASRYLEMGEQYF. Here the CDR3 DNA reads TGTGCCAGCAGGTACCTAGAAATGGGCGAGCAGTACTTC. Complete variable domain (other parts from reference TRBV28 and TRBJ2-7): DVKVTQSSRYLVKRTGEKVFLECVQDMDHENMFWYRQDPGLGLRLIYFSYDVKMKEKGDIPEGYSVSREKKERFSLILESASTNQTSMYLCASRYLEMGEQYFGPGTRLTVT.

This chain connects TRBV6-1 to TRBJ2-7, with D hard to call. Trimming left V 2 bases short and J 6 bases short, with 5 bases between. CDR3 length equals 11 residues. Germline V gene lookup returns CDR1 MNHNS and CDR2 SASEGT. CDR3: CASSEFSEQYF. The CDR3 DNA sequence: TGTGCCAGCAGTGAATTTTCCGAGCAGTACTTC.

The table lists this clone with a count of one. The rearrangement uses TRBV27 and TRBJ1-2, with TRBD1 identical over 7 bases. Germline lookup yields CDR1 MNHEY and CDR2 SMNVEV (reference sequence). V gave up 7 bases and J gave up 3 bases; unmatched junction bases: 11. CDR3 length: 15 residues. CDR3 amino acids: CASTRQGHGDYGYTF. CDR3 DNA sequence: TGTGCCAGCACCCGACAGGGCCACGGGGACTATGGCTACACCTTC.

The CDR3 is CASSEKTGSNQPQHF. In DNA form, the CDR3 reads TGTGCCAGCAGCGAAAAGACAGGATCCAATCAGCCCCAGCATTTT. This chain links TRBV7-8 with TRBJ1-5; TRBD1 might be the D (6 bases). This CDR3 contains 15 residues. Germline V gene data show CDR1 as SGHVS and CDR2 as FQNEAQ. Trimming stripped 5 bases from V and 3 bases from J, with 14 bases between.

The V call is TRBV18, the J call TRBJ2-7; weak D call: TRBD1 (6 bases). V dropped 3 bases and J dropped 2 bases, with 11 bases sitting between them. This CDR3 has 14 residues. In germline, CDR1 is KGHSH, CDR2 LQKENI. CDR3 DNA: TGTGCCAGCTCACCTCCCGGACAGCCCTACGAGCAGTACTTC. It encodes CASSPPGQPYEQYF. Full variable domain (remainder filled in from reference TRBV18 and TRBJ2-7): NAGVMQNPRHLVRRRGQEARLRCSPMKGHSHVYWYRQLPEEGLKFMVYLQKENIIDESGMPKERFSAEFPKEGPSILRIQQVVRGDSAAYFCASSPPGQPYEQYFGPGTRLTVT.

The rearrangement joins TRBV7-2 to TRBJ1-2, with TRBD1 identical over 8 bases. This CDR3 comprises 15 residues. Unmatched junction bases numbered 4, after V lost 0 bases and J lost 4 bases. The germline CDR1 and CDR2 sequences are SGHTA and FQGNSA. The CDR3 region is CASSLATGGGYGYTF. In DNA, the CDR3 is TGTGCCAGCAGCTTAGCTACAGGGGGTGGCTATGGCTACACCTTC.

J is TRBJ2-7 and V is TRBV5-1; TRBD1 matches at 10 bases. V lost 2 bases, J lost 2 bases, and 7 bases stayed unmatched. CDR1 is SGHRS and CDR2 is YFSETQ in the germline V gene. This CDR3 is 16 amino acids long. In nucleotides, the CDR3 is TGCGCCAGCAGCTTTACCGGGACAGGGGTGGCCTACGAGCAGTACTTC. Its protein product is CASSFTGTGVAYEQYF.

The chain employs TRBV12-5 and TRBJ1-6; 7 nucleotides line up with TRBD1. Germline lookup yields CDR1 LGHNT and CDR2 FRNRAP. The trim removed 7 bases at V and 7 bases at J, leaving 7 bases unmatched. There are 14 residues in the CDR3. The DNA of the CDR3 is TGTGCTAGTGCCAAGACAGGGCACAATTCACCCCTCCACTTT. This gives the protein CASAKTGHNSPLHF.

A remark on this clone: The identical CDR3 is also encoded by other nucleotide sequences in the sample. The CDR3 protein is CASSLGQGTNEKLFF. Written as DNA, the CDR3 is TGCGCCAGCAGCCTCGGACAGGGCACTAATGAAAAACTGTTTTTT. V and J are TRBV5-1 and TRBJ1-4; 8 bases fit TRBD1. With V trimmed by 4 bases and J by 2 bases, 4 bases remained unmatched. CDR3 size: 15 residues. Germline values: CDR1 SGHRS, CDR2 YFSETQ.